A single sample is the source of the 10 T cell receptor beta chains below, sequenced in a study of blood T cell repertoires in COVID-19. This table comes from immunoSEQ multiplex PCR, and its TCRdb copy is limited to in-frame clones, with some not included. The data contain just over 150,000 clones, approximately 90% of them seen just once; the ten biggest clones take up about 4.8%. Sequenced input: peripheral blood. Receptors originate from a young man with COVID-19, enrolled during active disease.

V is TRBV19 and J is TRBJ1-2; the D is unclear. The CDR3 consists of 14 residues. Germline V gives CDR1 LNHDA, CDR2 SQIVND (reference sequence). Trimming took off 7 bases at V and 5 bases at J, with 17 bases between the two ends. CDR3 sequence (DNA): TGTGCCAGTACGTTGGGAGGGCCTTCATATGGCTACACCTTC. Protein: CASTLGGPSYGYTF. The entire variable domain, with the rest obtained from reference TRBV19 and TRBJ1-2, is as follows: DGGITQSPKYLFRKEGQNVTLSCEQNLNHDAMYWYRQDPGQGLRLIYYSQIVNDFQKGDIAEGYSVSREKKESFPLTVTSAQKNPTAFYLCASTLGGPSYGYTFGSGTRLTVV.

The V call is TRBV4-3, the J call TRBJ2-1; D call uncertain. Germline CDR1 LGHNA, CDR2 YSLEER. The CDR3 sequence is 14 residues long. V lost 3 bases and J lost 5, with 11 bases in between. The CDR3 sequence: CASSQLGRNNEQFF. CDR3 sequence (DNA): TGCGCCAGCAGCCAGTTGGGCAGAAACAATGAGCAGTTCTTC.

The chain combines TRBV7-9 with TRBJ2-1; possibly TRBD2 for D (6 bases). CDR1 and CDR2 (germline): SEHNR, FQNEAQ (reference sequence). V gave up 7 bases and J gave up 3 bases, with 16 bases separating them. This CDR3 contains 15 residues. The CDR3 loop reads CASIGVAGHYNEQFF. The CDR3 DNA is TGTGCCAGCATAGGAGTCGCGGGGCACTACAATGAGCAGTTCTTC. The whole variable domain, filled in from reference TRBV7-9 and TRBJ2-1, reads DTGVSQNPRHKITKRGQNVTFRCDPISEHNRLYWYRQTLGQGPEFLTYFQNEAQLEKSRLLSDRFSAERPKGSFSTLEIQRTEQGDSAMYLCASIGVAGHYNEQFFGPGTRLTVL.

The rearrangement joins TRBV5-4 to TRBJ1-2; D is perhaps TRBD1 (5 bases). The V and J ends lost 4 bases and 7 bases respectively, with 17 bases between them. Germline CDR1 is SGHNT and CDR2 is YYREEE (reference sequence). This CDR3 comprises 14 residues. The DNA for the CDR3 is TGTGCCAGCAGCCGAGATTGGGGGGGAGCTGGCTACACCTTC. Amino acids: CASSRDWGGAGYTF.

The chain links TRBV11-2 to TRBJ2-7; 9 bases align to TRBD1. V shed 5 bases, J shed 10 bases, and the junction held 3 bases outside the gene matches. Germline V gives CDR1 SGHAT, CDR2 FQNNGV. The CDR3 loop spans 11 amino acids. This CDR3 is CASSQDRGQYF. CDR3 nucleotides: TGTGCCAGCAGCCAGGACAGGGGACAGTACTTC.

This chain links TRBV7-2 with TRBJ2-7; TRBD2 agrees at 8 bases. The CDR3 has 15 amino acids. Germline V gene lookup returns CDR1 SGHTA and CDR2 FQGNSA. The V gene end was trimmed by 3 bases and the J gene end by 2 bases; junction bases not matched to a gene: 6. The DNA of the CDR3 is TGTGCCAGCAGCTTCTCGCGGGGGGAGGCCTACGAGCAGTACTTC. Translating it yields CASSFSRGEAYEQYF.

The chain is built from TRBV6-6 and TRBJ2-3; D ambiguous. V lost 5 bases and J lost 5, with 5 bases in between. The CDR3 runs 11 residues. The germline CDR1 and CDR2 sequences are MNHNY and SVGAGI (reference sequence). The CDR3 here is CASSPKDTQYF. CDR3 DNA: TGTGCCAGCAGTCCCAAAGATACGCAGTATTTT.

The J gene is TRBJ1-1, the V gene TRBV7-2, with a weak D call TRBD1 (6 bases). Germline V lookup: CDR1 SGHTA, CDR2 FQGNSA. The CDR3 is 13 residues long. Trimming left V 5 bases short and J 6 bases short, with 13 bases between. The CDR3 sequence: CASSPQGRAEAFF. CDR3 coding DNA: TGTGCCAGCAGCCCCCAGGGGCGCGCTGAAGCTTTCTTT. Drawing the rest from reference TRBV7-2 and TRBJ1-1, the complete variable domain is GAGVSQSPSNKVTEKGKDVELRCDPISGHTALYWYRQSLGQGLEFLIYFQGNSAPDKSGLPSDRFSAERTGGSVSTLTIQRTQQEDSAVYLCASSPQGRAEAFFGQGTRLTVV.

This chain joins TRBV5-1 and TRBJ1-1; 12 bases line up with TRBD1. This CDR3 contains 17 residues. Germline values: CDR1 SGHRS, CDR2 YFSETQ. Trimming at V came to 4 bases and at J to 3 bases, leaving 10 bases not matched to a gene. CDR3 protein: CASSRPRDRGRDTEAFF. CDR3 nucleotides: TGCGCCAGCAGCCGACCTCGGGACAGGGGGCGCGACACTGAAGCTTTCTTT. Drawing the rest from reference TRBV5-1 and TRBJ1-1, the complete variable domain is KAGVTQTPRYLIKTRGQQVTLSCSPISGHRSVSWYQQTPGQGLQFLFEYFSETQRNKGNFPGRFSGRQFSNSRSEMNVSTLELGDSALYLCASSRPRDRGRDTEAFFGQGTRLTVV.

The chain carries TRBV24-1 and TRBJ1-5; D possibly corresponds to TRBD1 (6 bases). The CDR3 has 17 amino acids. Per the germline V gene, CDR1 is KGHDR and CDR2 is SFDVKD. The V and J ends lost 2 bases and 0 bases respectively, with 13 bases between them. CDR3 DNA sequence: TGTGCCACCAGTGATTCTAGGACAGTTTATAGCAATCAGCCCCAGCATTTT. Protein: CATSDSRTVYSNQPQHF.